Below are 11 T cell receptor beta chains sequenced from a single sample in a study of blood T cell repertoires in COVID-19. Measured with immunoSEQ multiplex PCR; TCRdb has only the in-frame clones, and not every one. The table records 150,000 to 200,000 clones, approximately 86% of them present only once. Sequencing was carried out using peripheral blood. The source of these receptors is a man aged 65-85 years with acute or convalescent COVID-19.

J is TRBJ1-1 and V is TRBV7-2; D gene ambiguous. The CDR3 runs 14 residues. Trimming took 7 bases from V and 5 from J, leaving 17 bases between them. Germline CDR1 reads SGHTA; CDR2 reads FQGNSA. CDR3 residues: CASTPGRDSTEAFF. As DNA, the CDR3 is TGTGCCAGCACCCCTGGGAGGGATTCGACTGAAGCTTTCTTT.

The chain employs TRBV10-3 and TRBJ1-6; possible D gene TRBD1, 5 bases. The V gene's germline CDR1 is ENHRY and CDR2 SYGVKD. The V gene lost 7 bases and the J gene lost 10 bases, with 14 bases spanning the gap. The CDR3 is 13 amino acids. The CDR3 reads CAINEGVGSPLHF. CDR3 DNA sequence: TGTGCCATCAATGAAGGGGTTGGGTCACCCCTCCACTTT.

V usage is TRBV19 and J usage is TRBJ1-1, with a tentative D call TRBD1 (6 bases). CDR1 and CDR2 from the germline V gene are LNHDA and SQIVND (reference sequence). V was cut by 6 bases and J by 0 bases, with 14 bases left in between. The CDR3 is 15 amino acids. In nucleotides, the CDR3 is TGTGCCAGTAGCTACAGGGCCGAGATGAACACTGAAGCTTTCTTT. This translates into CASSYRAEMNTEAFF.

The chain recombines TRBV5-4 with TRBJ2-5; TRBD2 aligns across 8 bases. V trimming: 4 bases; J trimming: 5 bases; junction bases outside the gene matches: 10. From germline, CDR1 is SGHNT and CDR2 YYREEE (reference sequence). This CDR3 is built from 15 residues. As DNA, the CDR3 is TGTGCCAGCAGCGGTCAAGCGGGAGCGTCGGAGACCCAGTACTTC. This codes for CASSGQAGASETQYF.

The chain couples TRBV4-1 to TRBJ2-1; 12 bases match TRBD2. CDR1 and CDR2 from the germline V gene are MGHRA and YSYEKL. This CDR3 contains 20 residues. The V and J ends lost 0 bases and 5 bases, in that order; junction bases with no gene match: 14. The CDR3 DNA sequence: TGCGCCAGCAGCCAAGATCGGTCTAGCGGGAGGGCCCGGCTTAACAATGAGCAGTTCTTC. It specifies CASSQDRSSGRARLNNEQFF.

The CDR3 is CASSVQQGSYEQYF. The CDR3 nucleotides are TGTGCCAGCAGTGTTCAACAGGGTTCGTACGAGCAGTACTTC. This chain joins TRBV6-4 and TRBJ2-7, with TRBD1 as a possible D gene (6 bases). The CDR3 is 14 amino acids. Deletions cut 4 bases from V and 4 bases from J, with 14 bases between. Germline-derived CDR1 and CDR2 are MRHNA and SNTAGT.

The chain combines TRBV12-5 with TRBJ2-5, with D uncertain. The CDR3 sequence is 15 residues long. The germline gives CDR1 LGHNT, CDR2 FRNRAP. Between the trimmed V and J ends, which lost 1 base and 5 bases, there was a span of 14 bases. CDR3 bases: TGTGCTAGTGGTTTGGCCCCAGGTTCGTGGGAGACCCAGTACTTC. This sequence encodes CASGLAPGSWETQYF.

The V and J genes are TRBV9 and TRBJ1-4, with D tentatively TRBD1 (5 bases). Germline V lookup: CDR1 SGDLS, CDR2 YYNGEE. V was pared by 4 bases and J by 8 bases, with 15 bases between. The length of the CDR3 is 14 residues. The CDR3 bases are TGTGCCAGCAGCCTTTCAATAACAGGAGAAAAACTGTTTTTT. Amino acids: CASSLSITGEKLFF.

The CDR3 DNA is TGTGCCAGCAGCGTAGTGGGGAGCGGGGCCAACGTCCTGACTTTC. As protein: CASSVVGSGANVLTF. The gene calls are TRBV9 and TRBJ2-6, with D perhaps TRBD2 (5 bases). V lost 0 bases, J lost 4 bases, and 8 bases lay in between. The germline V gene encodes CDR1 SGDLS and CDR2 YYNGEE. The CDR3 sequence is 15 residues long.

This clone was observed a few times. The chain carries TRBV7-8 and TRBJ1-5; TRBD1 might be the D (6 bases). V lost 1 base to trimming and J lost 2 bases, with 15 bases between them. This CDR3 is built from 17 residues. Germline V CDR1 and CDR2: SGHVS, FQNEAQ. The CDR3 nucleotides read TGTGCCAGCAGCTTAGTTTGGGGGGAGGGGGGCAATCAGCCCCAGCATTTT. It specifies CASSLVWGEGGNQPQHF.

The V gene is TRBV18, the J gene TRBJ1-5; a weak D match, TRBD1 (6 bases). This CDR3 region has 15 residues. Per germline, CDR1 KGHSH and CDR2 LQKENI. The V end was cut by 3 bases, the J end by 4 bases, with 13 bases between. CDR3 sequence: CASSPSLGGNQPQHF. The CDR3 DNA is TGTGCCAGCTCACCCTCTTTAGGGGGAAATCAGCCCCAGCATTTT.